This entry is about one T cell receptor (beta chain). Only a few counts were recorded for this clonotype. Its antigen remains undetermined. There are no base qualities to consult, and no much larger clone falls within one base. The CDR3 numbers 15 residues from cysteine through phenylalanine. CDR3 DNA is the only sequence kept; it has 45 bases, read in frame from the first base. Ends trimmed: V by 2 bases, J by 7 bases; bases unmatched to a gene: 5. From the germline V gene, CDR1 is SGHTA and CDR2 is FQGTGA. This record belongs to a study of identical twins (dated by TCRdb to 2016 to 2017). Background for the entire study: To test whether fetal clonotypes persist, the study used deep sequencing on TCR alpha and beta repertoires from monozygotic twins, unrelated adults of various ages, and cord blood. To rule out contamination, the twin experiments were replicated at different times with different library preparation protocols.

The investigation overall reported the following: Fewer insertions were carried by abundant cord blood beta clonotypes, a similar but weaker trend appeared in young adult naive repertoires, and no such trend appeared in memory repertoires. In beta out-of-frame sequences, excess twin sharing was weaker, because having fewer shared sequences lowered the signal-to-noise ratio. Because the same donors could not be followed over many years, conclusions were based on cross-sectional statistical analysis. Zero-insertion analyses could be partly confounded by invariant T cells such as MAIT and iNKT, though diverse VJ usage argued against such confounding for most clonotypes. Out-of-frame TCR alpha sequences shared between twins showed an excess of low generation-probability sequences compared with coincidental sharing between unrelated individuals. In monozygotic twins, recombination models systematically underestimated out-of-frame TCR alpha sharing, but the models matched the sharing seen between unrelated individuals.

The library was made by 5' RACE. The data were produced on an Illumina HiSeq 2000. Template switching added a universal primer binding site, and the final cDNA carried a unique molecular identifier that allowed TCR cDNA molecules to be counted accurately. Specific primers in the conserved constant-segment region were used to synthesize first-strand cDNA for the TCR alpha and beta chains. To control for contamination, every cDNA library was double barcoded, receiving both a SMART-Mk sample barcode and Illumina barcodes. TruSeq adapter sequences along with Illumina sample barcodes were introduced in two successive PCR steps. The TCR alpha and beta cDNA libraries were sequenced on the Illumina HiSeq platform using custom primers. Per the source publication's procedure: Raw reads were processed with MiGEC to extract unique molecular identifiers, and MiXCR was used to determine CDR3 positions. Recombination models were inferred per individual with the repgenHMM and IGoR tools using an EM algorithm. Shared clonotypes were analyzed with the tcR package in R, and sharing was normalized by the product of cloneset sizes. To study raw recombination free of thymic and clonal selection effects, out-of-frame nonproductive sequences were analyzed. TCRdb trimmed the raw reads at Q25, called clones with MiXCR and kept productive beta chains. Duplicate CDR3 protein sequences are folded into a single record with the most common DNA and genes. In this record, the V and J calls reflect TCRdb's handling and not the investigators' own analysis. The sample table lists nearly 900,000 distinct CDR3 sequences, around 12% of them with a count of one. Under 2% of the sample lies in the top ten.

Only healthy Caucasian donors were included. The twin cohort comprised three pairs of female monozygotic twins, all aged about 18 to 30 years. Peripheral blood mononuclear cells were used as the source from which RNA for TCR libraries was isolated. Another study also made use of these data, one on yellow fever vaccine responses in identical twins. The second study also describes: The authors reported that the T cell response to vaccination in identical twins appeared partly convergent and partly personalized. The study precisely tracked vaccine-responding T cell clones in identical twins.

The chain links TRBV7-3 with TRBJ2-7, with 13 middle bases fitting TRBD2. The specimen sequenced was PBMCs. The origin of this receptor is a woman aged 18-29 years in good health. CDR3 reads: CASSLGLAGVDEQYF. The sequenced DNA: TGTGCCAGCAGCTTAGGACTAGCGGGAGTTGATGAGCAGTACTTC.